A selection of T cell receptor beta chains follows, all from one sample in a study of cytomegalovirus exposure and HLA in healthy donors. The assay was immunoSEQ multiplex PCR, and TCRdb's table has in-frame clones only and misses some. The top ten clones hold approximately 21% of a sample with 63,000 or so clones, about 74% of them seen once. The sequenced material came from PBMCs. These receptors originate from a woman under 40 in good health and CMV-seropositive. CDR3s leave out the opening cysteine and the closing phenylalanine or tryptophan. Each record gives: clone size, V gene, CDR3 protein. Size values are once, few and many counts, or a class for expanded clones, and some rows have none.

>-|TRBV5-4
ASSSGGGGANYGYT
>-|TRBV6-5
ASTSAYEQY
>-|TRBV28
ASRTADYGYT
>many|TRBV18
ASSPRAANTEAF
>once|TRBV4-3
ASSHRATGETQY
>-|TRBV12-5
ACAALNEQF
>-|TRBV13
ASSPKRGTEAF
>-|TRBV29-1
SVEEAGQASYEQY
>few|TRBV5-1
ASSPGQGGIQPQH
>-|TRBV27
ASSLSQGNGYT
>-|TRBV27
ASRSKVGYEQY
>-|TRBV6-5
ASSKGQGTEAF
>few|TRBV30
AWRGRGFNEKLF
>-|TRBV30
AWSPGGVTDTQY
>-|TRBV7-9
ASSFGQGRLNEQY
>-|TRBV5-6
ASSFLALAVYEQY
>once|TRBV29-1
SVAGLSYEQY
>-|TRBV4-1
ASRVSGDSGMEAF
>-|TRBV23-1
ASSPRSGNSNQPQH
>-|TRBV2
ASKKDRLAGISYEQY
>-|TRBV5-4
ASSSLRGGRAEDTQY
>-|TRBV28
ASTLYTEAF
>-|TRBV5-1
ASSLGYRDVGELF
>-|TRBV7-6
ASSLEGGWNEQY
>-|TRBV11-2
ASSLDPVPGQGARGYT
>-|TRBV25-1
ASSELRHYNEQF
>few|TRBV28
ASSPGGQGAYYEQY
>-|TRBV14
ASSLRSPASGRGLGNEQF
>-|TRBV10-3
AISEDRDNGYT
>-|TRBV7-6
ASSLGTGANYGYT
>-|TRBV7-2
ASSLEPAGGYEQY
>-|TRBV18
ASSGRTSGDDTQY
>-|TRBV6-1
ASSAVTGMDQPQH
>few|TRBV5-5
ASSLYDKAYGYT
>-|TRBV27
ATSRGGISYNEQF
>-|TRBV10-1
ASSEQGANEKLF
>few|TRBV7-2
ASSLAQGPGEQY
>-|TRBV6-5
ASSPDRATGNTIY
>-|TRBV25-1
ASSQYSGANVLT
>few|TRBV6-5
ASRAGGNQPQH
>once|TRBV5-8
ASSLGITAF
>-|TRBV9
ASSVARVATEAF
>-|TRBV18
ATARDSRPTDTQY
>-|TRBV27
ASSPGQGWRYEQY
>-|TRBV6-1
ASRGAELGNTIY
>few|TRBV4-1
ASSHPTDTQY
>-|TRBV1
TSSQLGLAGCQETQY
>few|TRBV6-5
ASRLGQGKNEQF
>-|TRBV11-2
ASSAGLAGDYEQY
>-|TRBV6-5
ASSYRDKYYEQY